This is a list of T cell receptor beta chains from one sample in a study of T cells expressing NK-cell markers. Using the 5' RACE reads, TCRdb records one entry per CDR3 protein without DNA. This table holds approximately 550,000 distinct CDR3 sequences. The specimen sequenced was blood T cells: a sorted CD56 or NKG2C T cell subset, CD4+ or CD8+ T cells, or bulk PBMC T cells (not recorded which). All receptors come from a young man in good health. The CDR3 runs from the conserved cysteine through the conserved F or W. Fields, in order: J gene, V gene, CDR3 protein.

TRBJ1-2 TRBV19 CASSIRQGGVYGYTF
TRBJ2-7 TRBV7-9 CASSPLGPKSYEQYF
TRBJ2-1 TRBV12-3/TRBV12-4 CASSRSGRARREQFF
TRBJ2-7 TRBV5-1 CASSPGTLRVGEQYF
TRBJ2-7 TRBV3-1 CASSQQLGGEQYF
TRBJ2-1 TRBV11-2 CASSPHEWDRGINEQFF
TRBJ1-4 TRBV12-3/TRBV12-4 CASGTGGASTNEKLFF
TRBJ1-2 TRBV6-1 CASTRGRGYGYTF
TRBJ2-5 TRBV24-1 CATGQAEETQYF
TRBJ2-7 TRBV29-1 CSVDGLAGANDNYEQYF
TRBJ2-7 TRBV24-1 CATSDLYSNEQYF
TRBJ2-1 TRBV7-9 CASSFEGGLDEQFF
TRBJ2-1 TRBV7-9 CASSLEASRDEQFF
TRBJ1-5 TRBV18 CASSTLAPRTANNQPQHF
TRBJ2-3 TRBV7-3 CASSYADRGLGGTDTQYF
TRBJ2-1 TRBV9 CASSVGSSGIIMKGQFF
TRBJ2-6 TRBV10-3 CAISGPRGGSGANVLTF
TRBJ2-7 TRBV7-2 CASSLGGAVAYEQYF
TRBJ2-1 TRBV28 CASSPSEGLAHEQFF
TRBJ2-1 TRBV12-5 CASGLTLGGNLNEQFF
TRBJ2-7 TRBV4-1 CASSQVGTGDEQYF
TRBJ1-5 TRBV20-1 CSASGARGGQPQHF
TRBJ1-5 TRBV20-1 CSAPTGGSNQPQHF
TRBJ1-1 TRBV30 CAWRPDSYNTEAFF
TRBJ2-3 TRBV11-2 CASSFTGGLWDTQYF
TRBJ1-4 TRBV28 CASSPGVTNEKLFF
TRBJ1-2 TRBV28 CASSPSGHPNYGYTF
TRBJ1-1 TRBV6-4 CASRREDLMNTEAFF
TRBJ1-1 TRBV4-2 CASSPEDRGYNTEAFF
TRBJ2-1 TRBV5-1 CASSTGQGGEQFF
TRBJ2-3 TRBV12-3/TRBV12-4 CASSFSGEGDTQYF
TRBJ2-1 TRBV6-2/TRBV6-3 CASSVGRGFYNEQFF
TRBJ2-6 TRBV10-3 CATDSGANVLTF
TRBJ2-2 TRBV5-5 CASSLVAWGQVTGELFF
TRBJ2-7 TRBV6-2/TRBV6-3 CASSYRTSGEQYF
TRBJ1-2 TRBV7-2 CASTLGQNYGYTF
TRBJ2-5 TRBV9 CASSHSGAQETQYF
TRBJ2-3 TRBV6-2/TRBV6-3 CASSYPYRTSTDTQYF
TRBJ2-1 TRBV6-4 CASRVRPQQRREGPYNEQFF
TRBJ2-2 TRBV5-1 CASSLGGQGNTGELFF
TRBJ2-1 TRBV3-1 CASSQDTVATEQFF
TRBJ1-2 TRBV5-1 CASSIRDRGRGGYTF
TRBJ2-7 TRBV7-2 CASSPILDEQYF